These T cell receptor beta chains were read from a single sample in a study of CD8+ T cells in alopecia areata. Sequencing used immunoSEQ multiplex PCR; TCRdb keeps in-frame clones, though not all of them. The sample holds about 170,000 clones, roughly 70% seen once. Sequences were derived from CD8+ T cells sorted from blood, sampled at week 0. The receptors stem from a human donor with alopecia areata. CDR3s include the opening cysteine and the closing phenylalanine or tryptophan. D genes are given only for firm matches. Size values are once, few and many counts, or a class for expanded clones, and some rows have none.

J gene: TRBJ2-7
V gene: TRBV6-6
D gene: -
clone size: -
CDR3 protein: CASSYRTEITPYEQYF
CDR3 DNA: TGTGCCAGCAGTTATAGGACAGAGATCACACCCTACGAGCAGTACTTC

J gene: TRBJ1-1
V gene: TRBV6-6
D gene: -
clone size: -
CDR3 protein: CASSSRENTEAFF
CDR3 DNA: TGTGCCAGCAGTTCCAGGGAGAACACTGAAGCTTTCTTT

J gene: TRBJ2-2
V gene: TRBV29-1
D gene: -
clone size: -
CDR3 protein: CSVEGLANTGELFF
CDR3 DNA: TGCAGCGTTGAAGGGCTAGCAAACACCGGGGAGCTGTTTTTT

J gene: TRBJ2-7
V gene: TRBV13
D gene: -
clone size: -
CDR3 protein: CASSLSVAGEQYF
CDR3 DNA: TGTGCCAGCAGCTTGTCGGTGGCTGGCGAGCAGTACTTC

J gene: TRBJ2-3
V gene: TRBV6-5
D gene: -
clone size: -
CDR3 protein: CASSYSMQGIDTQYF
CDR3 DNA: TGTGCCAGCAGTTACTCGATGCAGGGTATAGATACGCAGTATTTT

J gene: TRBJ2-5
V gene: TRBV11-2
D gene: TRBD2
clone size: -
CDR3 protein: CASSTGTSGVETQYF
CDR3 DNA: TGTGCCAGCAGTACCGGGACTAGCGGGGTTGAGACCCAGTACTTC

J gene: TRBJ2-1
V gene: TRBV28
D gene: TRBD2
clone size: many
CDR3 protein: CASRIPGLAGGREFF
CDR3 DNA: TGTGCCAGCAGAATACCGGGACTAGCGGGGGGGAGAGAGTTCTTC

J gene: TRBJ2-5
V gene: TRBV5-1
D gene: -
clone size: -
CDR3 protein: CASSELAEAQYF
CDR3 DNA: TGCGCCAGCAGCGAGCTAGCTGAGGCCCAGTACTTC

J gene: TRBJ2-1
V gene: TRBV27
D gene: -
clone size: -
CDR3 protein: CASRRPGYSAYNEQFF
CDR3 DNA: TGTGCCAGCAGGAGACCGGGCTACTCGGCCTACAATGAGCAGTTCTTC

J gene: TRBJ2-7
V gene: TRBV29-1
D gene: -
clone size: -
CDR3 protein: CSVDDRSSYEQYF
CDR3 DNA: TGCAGCGTTGACGACAGGTCCTCCTACGAGCAGTACTTC

J gene: TRBJ2-4
V gene: TRBV27
D gene: TRBD1
clone size: -
CDR3 protein: CASSIPPGQGPKNIQYF
CDR3 DNA: TGTGCCAGCAGTATCCCCCCGGGACAGGGTCCCAAAAACATTCAGTACTTC

J gene: TRBJ2-5
V gene: TRBV9
D gene: -
clone size: -
CDR3 protein: CASSATGFGPETQYF
CDR3 DNA: TGTGCCAGCAGCGCCACAGGGTTCGGACCAGAGACCCAGTACTTC

J gene: TRBJ1-5
V gene: TRBV28
D gene: -
clone size: few
CDR3 protein: CASSLVRAQPQHF
CDR3 DNA: TGTGCCAGCAGTTTGGTGAGAGCTCAGCCCCAGCATTTT

J gene: TRBJ2-3
V gene: TRBV15
D gene: -
clone size: few
CDR3 protein: CATSRVGADTQYF
CDR3 DNA: TGTGCCACCAGCAGAGTTGGAGCAGATACGCAGTATTTT

J gene: TRBJ2-7
V gene: TRBV6-5
D gene: TRBD1
clone size: -
CDR3 protein: CASSPGQGGYEQYF
CDR3 DNA: TGTGCCAGCAGCCCGGGACAGGGGGGCTACGAGCAGTACTTC

J gene: TRBJ2-2
V gene: TRBV6-5
D gene: TRBD1
clone size: -
CDR3 protein: CASSFTGGRTGELFF
CDR3 DNA: TGTGCCAGCAGTTTTACAGGGGGCCGCACCGGGGAGCTGTTTTTT

J gene: TRBJ2-3
V gene: TRBV27
D gene: -
clone size: -
CDR3 protein: CASMKGNTQYF
CDR3 DNA: TGTGCCAGCATGAAGGGCAATACGCAGTATTTT

J gene: TRBJ1-1
V gene: TRBV6-5
D gene: -
clone size: -
CDR3 protein: CAVRTPNTEAFF
CDR3 DNA: TGTGCCGTGAGGACACCGAACACTGAAGCTTTCTTT

J gene: TRBJ2-6
V gene: TRBV29-1
D gene: -
clone size: -
CDR3 protein: CSVGTASGANVLTF
CDR3 DNA: TGCAGCGTTGGAACAGCTTCTGGGGCCAACGTCCTGACTTTC

J gene: TRBJ2-1
V gene: TRBV6-5
D gene: -
clone size: -
CDR3 protein: CASSEDTKGQFF
CDR3 DNA: TGTGCCAGCAGTGAAGACACTAAGGGGCAGTTCTTC

J gene: TRBJ1-5
V gene: TRBV19
D gene: -
clone size: -
CDR3 protein: CASSSWDLNQPQHF
CDR3 DNA: TGTGCCAGTAGTTCTTGGGATCTCAATCAGCCCCAGCATTTT

J gene: TRBJ2-1
V gene: TRBV29-1
D gene: TRBD2
clone size: -
CDR3 protein: CSVVGGGAGNEQFF
CDR3 DNA: TGCAGCGTTGTGGGCGGGGGGGCTGGTAATGAGCAGTTCTTC

J gene: TRBJ2-2
V gene: TRBV29-1
D gene: -
clone size: few
CDR3 protein: CSVTLGGARYTGELFF
CDR3 DNA: TGCAGCGTCACGTTAGGGGGGGCGCGGTACACCGGGGAGCTGTTTTTT

J gene: TRBJ2-7
V gene: TRBV5-5
D gene: TRBD2
clone size: -
CDR3 protein: CASRERGDYTYEQYF
CDR3 DNA: TGTGCCAGCAGGGAGCGGGGGGATTATACCTACGAGCAGTACTTC

J gene: TRBJ1-4
V gene: TRBV29-1
D gene: -
clone size: -
CDR3 protein: CSVLSSNEKLFF
CDR3 DNA: TGCAGCGTTTTAAGTTCTAATGAAAAACTGTTTTTT

J gene: TRBJ2-3
V gene: TRBV30
D gene: TRBD2
clone size: -
CDR3 protein: CAWSVRVGLAGGQDTDTQYF
CDR3 DNA: TGTGCCTGGAGTGTACGGGTCGGACTAGCGGGGGGCCAAGATACAGATACGCAGTATTTT

J gene: TRBJ1-2
V gene: TRBV25-1
D gene: -
clone size: -
CDR3 protein: CASSENGTPSPYGYTF
CDR3 DNA: TGTGCCAGCAGTGAAAACGGGACTCCTTCACCTTATGGCTACACCTTC

J gene: TRBJ2-3
V gene: TRBV10-3
D gene: -
clone size: few
CDR3 protein: CAISPTDTQYF
CDR3 DNA: TGTGCCATCAGTCCGACGGATACGCAGTATTTT

J gene: TRBJ1-1
V gene: TRBV30
D gene: -
clone size: -
CDR3 protein: CAWSSSPEAFF
CDR3 DNA: TGTGCCTGGAGTTCCTCCCCCGAAGCTTTCTTT

J gene: TRBJ1-5
V gene: TRBV6-1
D gene: -
clone size: -
CDR3 protein: CASSPLGSNQPQHF
CDR3 DNA: TGTGCCAGCAGTCCACTTGGGAGCAATCAGCCCCAGCATTTT

J gene: TRBJ2-5
V gene: TRBV7-8
D gene: -
clone size: -
CDR3 protein: CASSLLGPPETQYF
CDR3 DNA: TGTGCCAGCAGCCTACTAGGGCCCCCAGAGACCCAGTACTTC

J gene: TRBJ1-2
V gene: TRBV30
D gene: -
clone size: -
CDR3 protein: CAWDTKVNGYTF
CDR3 DNA: TGTGCCTGGGACACCAAAGTAAATGGCTACACCTTC

J gene: TRBJ2-3
V gene: TRBV29-1
D gene: TRBD2
clone size: -
CDR3 protein: CSVDGLAGGKYTDTQYF
CDR3 DNA: TGCAGCGTTGATGGTCTAGCGGGGGGGAAATACACAGATACGCAGTATTTT

J gene: TRBJ2-4
V gene: TRBV9
D gene: TRBD1
clone size: few
CDR3 protein: CASSVRGGEAKNIQYF
CDR3 DNA: TGTGCCAGCAGCGTACGAGGGGGCGAGGCCAAAAACATTCAGTACTTC

J gene: TRBJ2-7
V gene: TRBV5-1
D gene: -
clone size: few
CDR3 protein: CASSLGQDYEQYF
CDR3 DNA: TGCGCCAGCAGCTTGGGGCAAGACTACGAGCAGTACTTC

J gene: TRBJ2-7
V gene: TRBV5-1
D gene: -
clone size: -
CDR3 protein: CASSVPGSSYEQYF
CDR3 DNA: TGCGCCAGCTCGGTTCCGGGGAGCTCCTACGAGCAGTACTTC

J gene: TRBJ2-5
V gene: TRBV29-1
D gene: -
clone size: -
CDR3 protein: CSVAVLGTQETQYF
CDR3 DNA: TGCAGCGTTGCTGTTCTCGGAACTCAAGAGACCCAGTACTTC

J gene: TRBJ2-6
V gene: TRBV30
D gene: TRBD1
clone size: -
CDR3 protein: CAWSVTGTGGPGANVLTF
CDR3 DNA: TGTGCCTGGAGTGTAACGGGGACAGGGGGGCCTGGGGCCAACGTCCTGACTTTC

J gene: TRBJ2-7
V gene: TRBV5-6
D gene: -
clone size: -
CDR3 protein: CASSGPIREQYF
CDR3 DNA: TGTGCCAGCAGCGGACCGATTAGGGAGCAGTACTTC

J gene: TRBJ1-2
V gene: TRBV12-5
D gene: TRBD1
clone size: -
CDR3 protein: CASGPLPRTGGVYGYTF
CDR3 DNA: TGTGCTAGTGGACCACTTCCCCGGACAGGGGGCGTCTATGGCTACACCTTC

J gene: TRBJ1-2
V gene: TRBV27
D gene: -
clone size: -
CDR3 protein: CASSLRGAYGYTF
CDR3 DNA: TGTGCCAGCAGTTTACGGGGGGCATACGGCTACACCTTC

J gene: TRBJ2-5
V gene: TRBV13
D gene: -
clone size: -
CDR3 protein: CASSSRQKETQYF
CDR3 DNA: TGTGCCAGCAGTTCGCGACAGAAAGAGACCCAGTACTTC

J gene: TRBJ1-1
V gene: TRBV19
D gene: -
clone size: -
CDR3 protein: CASSGRNTEAFF
CDR3 DNA: TGTGCCAGTAGTGGGAGGAACACTGAAGCTTTCTTT

J gene: TRBJ2-7
V gene: TRBV4-1
D gene: -
clone size: few
CDR3 protein: CASSQGQNYEQYF
CDR3 DNA: TGCGCCAGCAGCCAAGGGCAGAACTACGAGCAGTACTTC

J gene: TRBJ1-1
V gene: TRBV4-1
D gene: -
clone size: -
CDR3 protein: CASSQLIPGRTSSTEAFF
CDR3 DNA: TGCGCCAGCAGCCAATTAATACCGGGACGGACCTCGAGCACTGAAGCTTTCTTT

J gene: TRBJ2-7
V gene: TRBV10-2
D gene: -
clone size: once
CDR3 protein: CASSESRTYEQYF
CDR3 DNA: TGCGCCAGCAGTGAGTCGAGGACCTACGAGCAGTACTTC

J gene: TRBJ2-4
V gene: TRBV6-5
D gene: -
clone size: -
CDR3 protein: CASSYWEPRGKNIQYF
CDR3 DNA: TGTGCCAGCAGTTACTGGGAACCAAGGGGCAAAAACATTCAGTACTTC

J gene: TRBJ2-1
V gene: TRBV2
D gene: TRBD1
clone size: few
CDR3 protein: CASSWVGLRTGKANEQFF
CDR3 DNA: TGTGCCAGCAGCTGGGTGGGCCTCCGGACAGGGAAGGCGAATGAGCAGTTCTTC

J gene: TRBJ1-4
V gene: TRBV6-6
D gene: -
clone size: once
CDR3 protein: CASSYATNEKLFF
CDR3 DNA: TGTGCCAGCAGTTATGCAACTAATGAAAAACTGTTTTTT

J gene: TRBJ2-7
V gene: TRBV5-1
D gene: TRBD1
clone size: once
CDR3 protein: CASEPRTGGDEQYF
CDR3 DNA: TGCGCCAGCGAGCCCCGGACAGGGGGCGACGAGCAGTACTTC

J gene: TRBJ1-2
V gene: TRBV10-3
D gene: -
clone size: -
CDR3 protein: CAIQEDRYGYTF
CDR3 DNA: TGTGCCATACAGGAGGATCGCTATGGCTACACCTTC

J gene: TRBJ2-3
V gene: TRBV20-1
D gene: -
clone size: -
CDR3 protein: CSANKGDTQYF
CDR3 DNA: TGCAGTGCTAACAAGGGAGATACGCAGTATTTT

J gene: TRBJ2-7
V gene: TRBV27
D gene: -
clone size: -
CDR3 protein: CASSLSEAYEQYF
CDR3 DNA: TGTGCCAGCAGTTTATCCGAGGCGTACGAGCAGTACTTC

J gene: TRBJ1-5
V gene: TRBV25-1
D gene: TRBD1
clone size: -
CDR3 protein: CASSEYLQGASNQPQHF
CDR3 DNA: TGTGCCAGCAGTGAATATCTCCAGGGGGCTAGCAATCAGCCCCAGCATTTT